This T cell receptor beta chain comes out of a study of cytomegalovirus exposure and HLA in healthy donors. In the case of this clone: Its specificity is not known.

With 5 bases clipped from V and 7 bases from J, the junction kept 12 bases outside the gene matches. The CDR3 spans 16 residues. Germline V gene sequence: CDR1 MNHEY, CDR2 SMNVEV (reference sequence). Findings and caveats of the study: In a later analysis, HLA-associated beta chains showed higher expansion and lower generation probabilities than comparable chains.

It was with 60 Vbeta and 13 Jbeta primers that the PCR ran. In the source study's methods: Per a later analysis, the number of unique TCR beta chains was 75 million to 90 million, of which roughly 9.9 million were shared. Data came from immunoSEQ multiplex PCR; TCRdb stores just in-frame clones and leaves some out. D and trimming were read from the DNA, whereas the V and J calls and clone size are those reported in that table. This sample has about 160,000 clones, with roughly 80% found just once. Sequencing was done on a sample of PBMCs. V is TRBV27 and J is TRBJ1-4, with 8 bases matching TRBD1. The source of this sequence is a male donor in good health and CMV-seropositive. The CDR3, as DNA: TGTGCCAGCAGTCCCATATACAGGGGGAGGGGTGAAAAACTGTTTTTT. This encodes CASSPIYRGRGEKLFF.